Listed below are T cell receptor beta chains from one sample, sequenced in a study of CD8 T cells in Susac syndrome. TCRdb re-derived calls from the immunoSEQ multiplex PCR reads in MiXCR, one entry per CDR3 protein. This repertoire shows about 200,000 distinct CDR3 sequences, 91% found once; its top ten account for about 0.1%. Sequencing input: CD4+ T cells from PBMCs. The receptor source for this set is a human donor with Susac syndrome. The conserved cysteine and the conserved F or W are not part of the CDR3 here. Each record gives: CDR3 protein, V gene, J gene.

AISNSDGYT,TRBV10-3,TRBJ1-2
AIGKRDGSYEQY,TRBV10-3,TRBJ2-7
ASSITSSNTGELF,TRBV19,TRBJ2-2
ASAWRGDYNEQF,TRBV18,TRBJ2-1
SAQTGSSYEQY,TRBV20-1,TRBJ2-7
ASSLGVTGVQETQY,TRBV5-1,TRBJ2-5
ASSIDRGYEQY,TRBV19,TRBJ2-7
ASSHLAQNNNEQF,TRBV12-3/TRBV12-4,TRBJ2-1
ASILSGGAEETQY,TRBV2,TRBJ2-5
ASSQERVGDNEQF,TRBV3-1,TRBJ2-1
ASERGVSTDTQY,TRBV2,TRBJ2-3
AWSAWDRNQPQH,TRBV30,TRBJ1-5
ASSPLSGRGDTQY,TRBV7-3,TRBJ2-3
ASSEGQGGSPQH,TRBV7-2,TRBJ1-5
ASSLGRAYEQY,TRBV12-3/TRBV12-4,TRBJ2-7
ASSLGPDSYEQY,TRBV9,TRBJ2-7
SVVSTTDSSSNYGYT,TRBV29-1,TRBJ1-2
ASSPLRSGTPGELF,TRBV18,TRBJ2-2
ASIQDRGSGANVLT,TRBV2,TRBJ2-6
ASSPRGVPYEQY,TRBV18,TRBJ2-7
ASSHRGATDSNQPQH,TRBV6-2/TRBV6-3,TRBJ1-5
ASSLVIAVASSGANVLT,TRBV7-9,TRBJ2-6